This T cell receptor beta chain was documented in a study of blood T cell repertoires in COVID-19. Germline V gives CDR1 SEHNR, CDR2 FQNEAQ (reference sequence). The CDR3 totals 13 residues. Trimming cost V 5 bases and J 8 bases, with 15 bases left between them. Assay used: immunoSEQ multiplex PCR; TCRdb lists only in-frame clones, some missing. The data show 90,000 to 150,000 clones, 85% to 90% seen once. This chain links TRBV7-9 with TRBJ1-2; D gene uncertain. Sequencing used peripheral blood. The sequence was collected from a man in his sixties with acute or convalescent COVID-19. DNA for the CDR3: TGTGCCAGCAGCCGGGGAGAGACGGGAGGCTACACCTTC. Protein sequence: CASSRGETGGYTF.